These 16 T cell receptor beta chains were all obtained from the same sample, sequenced in a study of blood T cells in healthy people across ages. A second about 7 to 11 cycle PCR used barcoded and J-beta primers. TCRdb ran MiXCR on the 5' RACE reads and lists one entry per CDR3 protein. The sample has almost 800,000 distinct CDR3 sequences; 58% are singletons. Sequencing used blood. The receptors derive from a man aged 30 to 45 in good health.

This chain connects TRBV3-1 to TRBJ2-1; D is perhaps TRBD2 (5 bases). The germline CDR1 and CDR2 sequences are LGHDT and YNNKEL (reference sequence). The CDR3 loop spans 15 amino acids. Trimming removed 4 bases from V and 10 bases from J, with 20 bases in between. Written as DNA, the CDR3 is TGTGCCAGCAGCCCTAGCCGTGAATTGGCCAAGGAGCAGTTCTTC. This encodes CASSPSRELAKEQFF.

This chain connects TRBV20-1 to TRBJ2-1, with 10 bases lining up with TRBD2. The closer fit of TRBJ2-7 to the DNA end suggests the J call may be wrong. This CDR3 region has 15 residues. Germline V CDR1 and CDR2: DFQATT, SNEGSKA (reference sequence). DNA of the CDR3: TGCAGTGCTAGAGCAGTGGGACTAGCGAACTACGAGCAGTACTTC. Amino acid sequence: CSARAVGLANYEQYF.

Turning to this clonotype: A much larger clonotype is one base distant, so this may be a read error. The chain recombines TRBV20-1 with TRBJ2-1; the D is unclear. Germline V gives CDR1 DFQATT, CDR2 SNEGSKA (reference sequence). The CDR3 sequence is 11 residues long. V dropped 5 bases and J dropped 10 bases, with 12 bases sitting between them. The CDR3 protein is CSAFQLSEQFF. DNA for the CDR3: TGCAGTGCTTTCCAATTGAGCGAGCAGTTCTTC.

This clonotype has a handful of counts. This chain links TRBV27 with TRBJ2-4, with D perhaps being TRBD1 or TRBD2 (6 bases each). The CDR3 totals 15 residues. Germline CDR1 and CDR2: MNHEY and SMNVEV (reference sequence). Trimming stripped 1 base from V and 1 base from J, with 8 bases between. The CDR3, as DNA: TGTGCCAGCAGTTTATGGGGGGCGGCCAAAAACATTCAGTACTTC. It codes for CASSLWGAAKNIQYF.

V gene TRBV6-2 or TRBV6-3 combines with J gene TRBJ2-1; 11 bases agree with TRBD2. Trimming at V came to 7 bases and at J to 6 bases, leaving 8 bases not matched to a gene. The CDR3 spans 15 residues. The V gene's germline CDR1 is MNHEY and CDR2 SVGEGT. CDR3 coding DNA: TGTGCCAGCACCCTGGGGACTAGCGGTCGCAATGAGCAGTTCTTC. It yields the protein CASTLGTSGRNEQFF.

This clonotype was detected a few times. This sequence joins TRBV29-1 and TRBJ2-1; a weak D match, TRBD1 (5 bases). The CDR3 is 11 residues long. Germline CDR1 is SQVTM and CDR2 is ANQGSEA. The germline V and J ends were trimmed by 3 bases and 12 bases, with 12 bases remaining between them. The CDR3 loop reads CSVEGPLLQFF. DNA of the CDR3: TGCAGCGTTGAGGGGCCGCTACTGCAGTTCTTC.

The rearrangement links TRBV3-1 to TRBJ1-2, with D hard to call. The V gene's germline CDR1 is LGHDT and CDR2 YNNKEL (reference sequence). The CDR3 extends over 14 amino acids. Trimming cost V 0 bases and J 8 bases, with 13 bases left between them. The CDR3 loop is CASSQDLSLGGYTF. For the CDR3, the DNA is TGTGCCAGCAGCCAAGATTTAAGTTTGGGGGGCTACACCTTC.

The V and J genes are TRBV27 and TRBJ2-1; 8 nucleotides align to TRBD2. The ends lost 6 bases at V and 1 base at J; junction bases unmatched: 5. The CDR3 has 15 residues. Germline CDR1 and CDR2: MNHEY and SMNVEV (reference sequence). DNA for the CDR3: TGTGCCAGCAGGGTGAGCGGGAGTTCCTACAATGAGCAGTTCTTC. Amino acids: CASRVSGSSYNEQFF.

This chain joins TRBV30 and TRBJ2-3; D is unclear. Deletions cut 0 bases from V and 1 base from J, with 11 bases between. Germline V gene data show CDR1 as GTSNPN and CDR2 as SVGIG (reference sequence). There are 15 residues in the CDR3. This CDR3 reads CAWSVGRSGTDTQYF. The CDR3 DNA is TGTGCCTGGAGTGTTGGTCGGTCGGGCACAGATACGCAGTATTTT. Complete variable domain (other parts from reference TRBV30 and TRBJ2-3): SQTIHQWPATLVQPVGSPLSLECTVEGTSNPNLYWYRQAAGRGLQLLFYSVGIGQISSEVPQNLSASRPQDRQFILSSKKLLLSDSGFYLCAWSVGRSGTDTQYFGPGTRLTVL.

On this clonotype itself: Mismatch with germline at one junction end may stem from a read error. The chain joins TRBV5-1 to TRBJ2-4, with 8 nucleotides matching TRBD1. Matching the DNA end better, TRBJ2-7 makes the J call doubtful. From germline, CDR1 is SGHRS and CDR2 YFSETQ. The CDR3 is 15 amino acids. CDR3 region: CASSRPGQVLGEQYF. The CDR3 DNA is TGTGCCAGCAGCAGGCCGGGACAGGTCCTCGGCGAGCAGTACTTC.

As concerns this clonotype: At one end, the junction sequence differs from germline, possibly due to a read error. The chain uses TRBV25-1 and TRBJ2-5, with 11 bases identical to TRBD1. The germline V gene encodes CDR1 MGHDK and CDR2 SYGVNS. There are 15 residues in the CDR3. In DNA form, the CDR3 reads TGTGCCAGTAGTGAAGACGGACAGGGGGCTATTGAGCAGTACTTC. Its translation is CASSEDGQGAIEQYF.

This rearrangement joins TRBV18 to TRBJ2-3, with no clear D. The germline V and J ends were trimmed by 1 base and 6 bases, with 14 bases remaining between them. The CDR3 spans 15 residues. Germline V gene sequence: CDR1 KGHSH, CDR2 LQKENI. The chain's CDR3 is CASSPRQTFGDTQYF. DNA for the CDR3: TGTGCCAGCTCACCACGGCAGACCTTCGGGGATACGCAGTATTTT.

This clonotype occurred a few times. The rearrangement uses TRBV20-1 and TRBJ1-5; D is unclear. The CDR3 is made up of 17 amino acids. CDR1 is DFQATT, CDR2 SNEGSKA, per germline (reference sequence). V was pared by 5 bases and J by 0 bases, with 20 bases between. The CDR3 nucleotides are TGCAGTGCTCGCCGGGCCCTAAGCTATGATAGCAATCAGCCCCAGCATTTT. This codes for CSARRALSYDSNQPQHF.

The table lists this clonotype with a count of one. The chain joins TRBV2 to TRBJ2-3; D perhaps matches TRBD2 (5 bases). In germline, CDR1 is SNHLY, CDR2 FYNNEI. This CDR3 has 12 amino acids. The V gene lost 7 bases and the J gene lost 7 bases, with 12 bases spanning the gap. CDR3 amino acids: CASTREAYTQYF. CDR3 coding DNA: TGTGCCAGCACCCGGGAAGCTTATACGCAGTATTTT.

This chain links TRBV10-3 with TRBJ1-2, with TRBD1 matching 8 bases. CDR1 is ENHRY and CDR2 is SYGVKD in the germline V gene. Trimming cost V 0 bases and J 4 bases; bases outside gene matches: 7. The CDR3 spans 16 residues. The CDR3 coding sequence is TGTGCCATCAGTGAGTCGATAACAGGGGGTTTCTATGGCTACACCTTC. It is translated as CAISESITGGFYGYTF.

The J gene is TRBJ2-6, the V gene TRBV10-3; no clear D gene. The CDR3 runs to 14 residues. Germline lookup yields CDR1 ENHRY and CDR2 SYGVKD. V was cut by 3 bases and J by 1 base, with 4 bases left in between. For the CDR3, the DNA is TGTGCCATCAGTGACCTTTCTGGGGCCAACGTCCTGACTTTC. Translating gives CAISDLSGANVLTF.